This T cell receptor (beta chain) was identified in a study of CD8+CD57+ T cells in acquired aplastic anemia. Profiling of TCR beta VDJ combinations and CDR3 sequences used genomic DNA as template. MiXCR was run by TCRdb on the reads, yielding one entry per CDR3 protein. The top ten hold about 30% of the sample, which has about 160,000 distinct CDR3 sequences, 40% to 60% seen once. Notes on this clonotype: Its antigen is not identified.

CDR1 is KGHDR, CDR2 SFDVKD, per germline. V trimming: 1 base; J trimming: 5 bases; junction bases outside the gene matches: 9. The CDR3 covers 17 residues. An expansion of CD8+CD57+ cells by flow cytometry had been shown in patients chosen for sequencing. Study-wide findings and caveats: The study found no significant CD8+ Simpson's diversity difference between patients and controls.

The sequencing sample was made of sorted CD4+, CD8+, or CD8+CD57+ T cells (not recorded which) from PBMCs. V is TRBV24-1 and J is TRBJ1-4; 7 bases align to TRBD1. This TCR was sampled from a human donor with aplastic anemia. The CDR3 DNA reads TGTGCCACCAGTGATTTAGGGGGCACCTCCTACAATGAAAAACTGTTTTTT. The encoded protein is CATSDLGGTSYNEKLFF.